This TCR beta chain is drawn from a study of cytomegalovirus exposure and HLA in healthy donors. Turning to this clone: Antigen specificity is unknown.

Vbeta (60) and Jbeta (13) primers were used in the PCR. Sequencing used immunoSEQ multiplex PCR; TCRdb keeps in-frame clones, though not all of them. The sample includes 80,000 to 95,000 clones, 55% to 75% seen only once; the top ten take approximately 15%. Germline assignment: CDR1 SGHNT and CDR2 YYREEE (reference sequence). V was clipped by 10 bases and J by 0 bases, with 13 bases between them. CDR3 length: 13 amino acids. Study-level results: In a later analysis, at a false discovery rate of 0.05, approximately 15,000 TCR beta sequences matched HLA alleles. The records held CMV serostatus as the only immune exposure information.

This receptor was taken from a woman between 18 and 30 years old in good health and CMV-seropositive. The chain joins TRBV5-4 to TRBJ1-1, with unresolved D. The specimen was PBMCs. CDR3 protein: CASRGGVNTEAFF. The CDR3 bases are TGTGCCTCCCGGGGAGGAGTGAACACTGAAGCTTTCTTT.